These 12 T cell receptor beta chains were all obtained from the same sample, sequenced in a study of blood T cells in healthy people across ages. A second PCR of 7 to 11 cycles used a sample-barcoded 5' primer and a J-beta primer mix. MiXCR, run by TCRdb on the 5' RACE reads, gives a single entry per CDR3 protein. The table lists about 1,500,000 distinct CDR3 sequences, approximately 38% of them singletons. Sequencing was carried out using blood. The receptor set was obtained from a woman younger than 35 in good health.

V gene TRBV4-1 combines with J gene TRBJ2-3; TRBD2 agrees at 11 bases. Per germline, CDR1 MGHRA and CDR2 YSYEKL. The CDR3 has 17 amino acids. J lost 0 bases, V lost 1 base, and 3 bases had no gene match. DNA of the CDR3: TGCGCCAGCAGCCAAGGACTAGCGGGAAGTAGCACAGATACGCAGTATTTT. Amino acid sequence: CASSQGLAGSSTDTQYF.

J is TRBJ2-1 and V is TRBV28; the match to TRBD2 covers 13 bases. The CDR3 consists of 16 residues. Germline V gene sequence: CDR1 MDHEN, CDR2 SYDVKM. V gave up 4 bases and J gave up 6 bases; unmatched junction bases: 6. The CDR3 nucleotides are TGTGCCAGCAGTTCTGCCGGGACTAGCGGGGTCAATGAGCAGTTCTTC. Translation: CASSSAGTSGVNEQFF.

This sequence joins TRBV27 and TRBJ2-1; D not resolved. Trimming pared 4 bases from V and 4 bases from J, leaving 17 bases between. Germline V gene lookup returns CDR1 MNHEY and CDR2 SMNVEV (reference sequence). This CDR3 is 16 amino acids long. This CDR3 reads CASSSTPPAIYNEQFF. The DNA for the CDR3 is TGTGCCAGCAGTTCCACCCCGCCCGCGATTTACAATGAGCAGTTCTTC.

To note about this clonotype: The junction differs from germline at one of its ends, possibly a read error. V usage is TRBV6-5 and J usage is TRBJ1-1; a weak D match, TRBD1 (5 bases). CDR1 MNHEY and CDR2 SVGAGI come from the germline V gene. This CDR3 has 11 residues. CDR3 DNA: TGTGCCTGCAGGTTAAAGGGGTATGCTTTCTTT. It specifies CACRLKGYAFF.

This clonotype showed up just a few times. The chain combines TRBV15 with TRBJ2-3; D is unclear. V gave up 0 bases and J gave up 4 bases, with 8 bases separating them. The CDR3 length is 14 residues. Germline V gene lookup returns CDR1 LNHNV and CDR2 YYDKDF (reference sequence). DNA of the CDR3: TGTGCCACCAGCAGAGATCCGGCGGCAGATACGCAGTATTTT. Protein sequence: CATSRDPAADTQYF.

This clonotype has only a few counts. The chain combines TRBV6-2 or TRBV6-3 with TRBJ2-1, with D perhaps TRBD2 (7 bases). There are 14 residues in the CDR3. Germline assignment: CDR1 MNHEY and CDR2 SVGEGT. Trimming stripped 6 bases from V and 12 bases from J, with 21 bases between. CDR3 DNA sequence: TGTGCCAGCAGAGGCCCGCTGCGGGGGCTTGGGCAGTTCTTC. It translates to CASRGPLRGLGQFF.

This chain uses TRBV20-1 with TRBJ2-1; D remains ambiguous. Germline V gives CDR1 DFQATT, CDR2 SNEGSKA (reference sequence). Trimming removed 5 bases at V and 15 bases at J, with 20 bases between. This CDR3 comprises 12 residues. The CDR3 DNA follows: TGCAGTGCTCCGCAATCTAACGCCCTGACGTTCTTC. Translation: CSAPQSNALTFF.

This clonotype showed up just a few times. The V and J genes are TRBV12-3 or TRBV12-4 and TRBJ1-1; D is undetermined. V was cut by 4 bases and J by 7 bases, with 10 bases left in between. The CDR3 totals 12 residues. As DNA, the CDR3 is TGTGCCAGCAGTTCCAACGGGATTGAAGCTTTCTTT. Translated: CASSSNGIEAFF.

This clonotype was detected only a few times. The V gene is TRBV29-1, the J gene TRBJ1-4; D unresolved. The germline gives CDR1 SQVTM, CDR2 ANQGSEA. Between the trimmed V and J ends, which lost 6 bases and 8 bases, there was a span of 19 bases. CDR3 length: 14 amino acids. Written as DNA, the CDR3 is TGCAGCGTGGTACGATCCGGGTCGGGAGAAAAACTGTTTTTT. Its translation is CSVVRSGSGEKLFF.

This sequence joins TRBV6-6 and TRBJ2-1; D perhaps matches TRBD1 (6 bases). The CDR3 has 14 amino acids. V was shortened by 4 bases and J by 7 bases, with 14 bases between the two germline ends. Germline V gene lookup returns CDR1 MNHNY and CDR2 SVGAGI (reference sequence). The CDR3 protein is CASSSGHTGNEQFF. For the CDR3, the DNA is TGTGCCAGCAGTTCGGGACACACAGGGAATGAGCAGTTCTTC.

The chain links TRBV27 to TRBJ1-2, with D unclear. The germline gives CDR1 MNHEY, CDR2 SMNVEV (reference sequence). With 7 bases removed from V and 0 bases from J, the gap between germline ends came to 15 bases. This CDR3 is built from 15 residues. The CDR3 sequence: CASKVAPNSNYGYTF. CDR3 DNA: TGTGCCAGCAAGGTCGCACCCAACTCTAACTATGGCTACACCTTC.

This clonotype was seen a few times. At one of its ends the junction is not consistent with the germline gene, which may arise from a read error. CDR3 DNA sequence: TGCAGTGCCAGAGCAGGGGCTAATCCAGCTTTCTTT. Encoded protein: CSARAGANPAFF. J is TRBJ1-1 and V is TRBV20-1; D perhaps matches TRBD1 (6 bases). CDR3 length: 12 amino acids. The germline CDR1 and CDR2 sequences are DFQATT and SNEGSKA (reference sequence).